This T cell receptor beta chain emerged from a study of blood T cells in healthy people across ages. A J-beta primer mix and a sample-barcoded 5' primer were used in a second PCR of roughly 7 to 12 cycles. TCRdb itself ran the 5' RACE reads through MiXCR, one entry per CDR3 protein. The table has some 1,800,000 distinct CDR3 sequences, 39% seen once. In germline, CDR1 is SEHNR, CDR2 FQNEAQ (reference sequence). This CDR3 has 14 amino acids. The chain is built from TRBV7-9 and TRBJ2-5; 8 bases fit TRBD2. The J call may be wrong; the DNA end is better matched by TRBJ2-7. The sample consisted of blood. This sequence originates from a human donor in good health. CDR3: CAEIPIAGSYEQYF. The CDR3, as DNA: TGTGCCGAAATACCGATAGCGGGGAGCTACGAGCAGTACTTC.